Below are 19 T cell receptor beta chains sequenced from a single sample in a study of OX40 agonist ivuxolimab in advanced cancers. Library method: the immunoSEQ multiplex PCR assay. Entries here come from immuneACCESS through TCRdb and include only in-frame sequences with V and J called. Some clones fail to appear in such tables; in the studies checked, an unresolved V gene covers under half of the shortfall, and the cause of the remainder is unknown. The sample includes more than 60,000 clones, with over 80% observed a single time. The biggest ten clones account for approximately 4% of the sample. Sequenced material: CD4+ or CD8+ T cells sorted from blood, taken in a trial of the OX40 agonist ivuxolimab. Receptors originate from an adult with an advanced solid tumor such as melanoma, head and neck, liver or kidney cancer.

In its sample, this clone was seen once. The CDR3, as DNA: TGTGCCTGGAGTGTACGGGTTGGCTACACCTTC. This encodes CAWSVRVGYTF. This chain connects TRBV30 to TRBJ1-2; D is unresolved. The V gene lost 0 bases and the J gene lost 7 bases, with 6 bases spanning the gap. The CDR3 loop spans 11 amino acids. Germline V CDR1 and CDR2: GTSNPN, SVGIG (reference sequence).

Only one count was recorded for this clone. V usage is TRBV2 and J usage is TRBJ2-5, with 9 bases that match TRBD2. J gave up 5 bases and V 3 bases, and 10 bases lay outside the gene matches. The V gene's germline CDR1 is SNHLY and CDR2 FYNNEI. This CDR3 spans 16 amino acids. The CDR3 bases are TGTGCCAGCAGTGAGCAGGGACTAGCTAGTAGTGAGACCCAGTACTTC. Encoded protein: CASSEQGLASSETQYF.

The chain links TRBV19 to TRBJ2-2, with 9 bases fitting TRBD1. This CDR3 contains 15 residues. Germline CDR1 is LNHDA and CDR2 is SQIVND (reference sequence). J was trimmed by 2 bases and V by 6 bases; bases with no gene match: 4. The CDR3 loop reads CASRPTGGNTGELFF. Written as DNA, the CDR3 is TGTGCCAGTAGACCTACAGGGGGCAACACCGGGGAGCTGTTTTTT.

The V call is TRBV30, the J call TRBJ2-5; TRBD2 aligns across 10 bases. The DNA matches TRBJ2-7 better at its end, which makes the J call doubtful. CDR3 length: 15 residues. Germline-derived CDR1 and CDR2 are GTSNPN and SVGIG (reference sequence). The CDR3 spells CAWSVASGRLYEQYF. CDR3 in DNA: TGTGCCTGGAGTGTAGCTAGCGGGAGACTGTACGAGCAGTACTTC.

The chain combines TRBV6-5 with TRBJ2-1; 8 bases fit TRBD1. This CDR3 comprises 15 residues. Germline values: CDR1 MNHEY, CDR2 SVGAGI. Losses at the gene ends were 5 bases for V and 9 bases for J; bases not matched to a gene: 12. The CDR3 reads CASSKRRAGGLEQFF. In DNA, the CDR3 is TGTGCCAGCAGTAAAAGAAGAGCAGGGGGCCTTGAGCAGTTCTTC.

The chain uses TRBV7-9 and TRBJ2-3; 10 bases line up with TRBD2. Germline CDR1 SEHNR, CDR2 FQNEAQ (reference sequence). The CDR3 contains 17 residues. With V trimmed by 1 base and J by 4 bases, 8 bases remained unmatched. The DNA of the CDR3 is TGTGCCAGCAGCTTAGGATCGCTAGCGGGAGAATCAGATACGCAGTATTTT. Protein: CASSLGSLAGESDTQYF.

This chain uses TRBV6-5 with TRBJ2-1; D uncertain. Germline CDR1 MNHEY, CDR2 SVGAGI. This CDR3 comprises 15 residues. Trimming pared 2 bases from V and 9 bases from J, leaving 17 bases between. The CDR3 DNA reads as TGTGCCAGCAGTTACGTTGGCGGCCAGGAACCTGAGCAGTTCTTC. This sequence encodes CASSYVGGQEPEQFF.

The chain links TRBV12-5 to TRBJ1-2; possible D gene TRBD1, 5 bases. Deletions cut 4 bases from V and 4 bases from J, with 7 bases between. The CDR3 covers 12 residues. CDR1 and CDR2 (germline): LGHNT, FRNRAP. CDR3 sequence reads: CASGWGGYGYTF. For the CDR3, the DNA is TGTGCTAGTGGTTGGGGGGGCTATGGCTACACCTTC.

This clone was seen only once. This chain uses TRBV28 with TRBJ1-4; D is unresolved. In germline, CDR1 is MDHEN, CDR2 SYDVKM. The V end was cut by 6 bases, the J end by 8 bases, with 10 bases between. The CDR3 consists of 12 residues. The CDR3 region is CASSRRTEKLFF. CDR3 bases: TGTGCCAGCAGCCGGCGGACGGAAAAACTGTTTTTT.

The rearrangement uses TRBV4-1 and TRBJ2-5; 8 positions match TRBD2. The CDR3 has 15 amino acids. V was clipped by 4 bases and J by 1 base; unmatched bases: 5. Per the germline V gene, CDR1 is MGHRA and CDR2 is YSYEKL. In nucleotides, the CDR3 is TGCGCCAGCAGCCCCCGGGGGGGCGGCCAAGAGACCCAGTACTTC. Translating gives CASSPRGGGQETQYF.

In DNA form, the CDR3 reads TGTGCCAGCAGGGCTTCGGGACTAGCGGACTACGAGCAGTACTTC. Its protein is CASRASGLADYEQYF. The rearrangement uses TRBV28 and TRBJ2-7; 11 nucleotides line up with TRBD2. CDR3 length: 15 amino acids. Trimming cost V 6 bases and J 3 bases; bases outside gene matches: 7. The V gene's germline CDR1 is MDHEN and CDR2 SYDVKM.

V gene TRBV5-6 combines with J gene TRBJ2-5; 9 positions match TRBD1. Gene TRBJ2-7 matches the end of the DNA better, so the J call may be wrong. Germline lookup yields CDR1 SGHDT and CDR2 YYEEEE. The CDR3 runs to 15 residues. This CDR3 is CASSHTGGLSYEQYF. The DNA for the CDR3 is TGTGCCAGCAGCCACACAGGGGGCCTCTCCTACGAGCAGTACTTC.

This chain joins TRBV15 and TRBJ2-3, with a tentative D call TRBD2 (5 bases). Germline CDR1 and CDR2: LNHNV and YYDKDF (reference sequence). Trimming pared 0 bases from V and 0 bases from J, leaving 7 bases between. This CDR3 has 15 residues. The CDR3 region has the DNA TGTGCCACCAGCAGAGATCGGAGGAGCACAGATACGCAGTATTTT. Amino acids: CATSRDRRSTDTQYF.

This clone is labeled as medium-sized. The junction and the germline gene differ at one end; a read error may be behind it. The chain has TRBV14 and TRBJ2-7; D gene uncertain. CDR3 length: 17 residues. Germline CDR1 SGHDN, CDR2 FVKESK. The CDR3 nucleotides are TGTGCCAGCAGTCAAGATCTTTACAGATCCAGCTCCTACGAGCAGTACTTC. Translating gives CASSQDLYRSSSYEQYF.

This sequence joins TRBV6-6 and TRBJ2-2; no clear D. CDR3 size: 15 residues. The germline V gene has CDR1 MNHNY and CDR2 SVGAGI (reference sequence). Deletions cut 6 bases from V and 2 bases from J, with 13 bases between. Here the CDR3 reads CASSPLPRNTGELFF. The CDR3 bases are TGTGCCAGCAGCCCCCTCCCACGAAACACCGGGGAGCTGTTTTTT.

The chain joins TRBV7-7 to TRBJ2-5; 8 nucleotides align to TRBD1. The J segment lost 5 bases and the V segment lost 0 bases, leaving 5 bases of the junction unmatched. Germline loops: CDR1 SSHAT, CDR2 FNYEAQ (reference sequence). This CDR3 is 15 amino acids long. The CDR3 coding sequence is TGTGCCAGCAGCTTAGCCAGGGGGCGTAGGGAGACCCAGTACTTC. Its protein product is CASSLARGRRETQYF. The variable domain in full, completed from reference TRBV7-7 and TRBJ2-5, reads GAGVSQSPRYKVTKRGQDVTLRCDPISSHATLYWYQQALGQGPEFLTYFNYEAQPDKSGLPSDRFSAERPEGSISTLTIQRTEQRDSAMYRCASSLARGRRETQYFGPGTRLLVL.

J is TRBJ2-3 and V is TRBV25-1; D gene ambiguous. CDR3 length: 16 residues. V lost 0 bases and J 2 bases, leaving 12 bases between the germline ends. Germline-derived CDR1 and CDR2 are MGHDK and SYGVNS. CDR3 in DNA: TGTGCCAGCAGTGAATACCTGGACGGATTCACAGATACGCAGTATTTT. This translates into CASSEYLDGFTDTQYF.

The chain couples TRBV29-1 to TRBJ1-4; weak D call: TRBD1 (5 bases). The CDR3 consists of 18 residues. The V and J ends lost 0 bases and 2 bases respectively, with 19 bases between them. CDR1 and CDR2 (germline): SQVTM, ANQGSEA. The CDR3 spells CSVEEKRWGISTNEKLFF. CDR3 sequence (DNA): TGCAGCGTTGAAGAGAAGCGATGGGGGATCTCGACTAATGAAAAACTGTTTTTT.

This sequence joins TRBV7-3 and TRBJ1-5; D is uncertain. V was trimmed by 2 bases and J by 0 bases, leaving 14 bases between them. CDR3 length: 17 residues. The germline V gene has CDR1 SGHTA and CDR2 FQGTGA. In DNA, the CDR3 is TGTGCCAGCAGCTTAGAGGTTTTGGGGAATAGCAATCAGCCCCAGCATTTT. Its protein is CASSLEVLGNSNQPQHF.